Shown below are 26 T cell receptor beta chains from a single sample sequenced in a study of cytomegalovirus exposure and HLA in healthy donors. PCR was performed using 60 Vbeta and 13 Jbeta primers. TCRdb's copy holds only in-frame clones and misses some; the assay was immunoSEQ multiplex PCR. The sample holds some 180,000 clones, about 82% seen once. The sequencing sample was made of PBMCs. The receptors here all came from a man between 18 and 29 years old in good health and CMV-seronegative.

The chain couples TRBV9 to TRBJ2-7, with TRBD1 matching 12 bases. The CDR3 length is 14 residues. V dropped 2 bases and J dropped 5; count of bases not matched to a gene: 2. Per the germline V gene, CDR1 is SGDLS and CDR2 is YYNGEE. The CDR3 reads CASSVGTGGDEQYF. CDR3 sequence (DNA): TGTGCCAGCAGCGTCGGGACAGGGGGCGACGAGCAGTACTTC.

This chain joins TRBV7-9 and TRBJ2-7; 7 nucleotides match TRBD1. The CDR3 covers 14 residues. CDR1 is SEHNR, CDR2 FQNEAQ, per germline (reference sequence). V lost 5 bases, J lost 5 bases, and 9 bases stayed unmatched. CDR3 amino acids: CASSPPGGIHEQYF. The CDR3 DNA sequence: TGTGCCAGCAGCCCTCCAGGGGGAATCCACGAGCAGTACTTC.

This clone has a handful of counts. CDR3 DNA sequence: TGCGCCAGCAGCTTGGATCAGGGGTTGGACTACACCTTC. Protein sequence: CASSLDQGLDYTF. The chain combines TRBV5-1 with TRBJ1-2; TRBD1 is a possible D gene (6 bases). The germline V gene has CDR1 SGHRS and CDR2 YFSETQ. This CDR3 spans 13 amino acids. Trimming left V 0 bases short and J 10 bases short, with 13 bases between.

The chain employs TRBV6-5 and TRBJ1-3; D unresolved. V was clipped by 6 bases and J by 1 base, with 10 bases between them. This CDR3 has 14 residues. From germline, CDR1 is MNHEY and CDR2 SVGAGI. As DNA, the CDR3 is TGTGCCAGCAGCCGTCGGGGATCTGGAAACACCATATATTTT. Translation gives CASSRRGSGNTIYF.

The count of this clone is one. The V gene is TRBV7-6, the J gene TRBJ1-2; 7 bases are shared with TRBD1. CDR3 length: 16 residues. J gave up 1 base and V 0 bases, and 5 bases lay outside the gene matches. Germline V gene lookup returns CDR1 SGHVS and CDR2 FNYEAQ. Here the CDR3 reads CASSLARAGGNYGYTF. The DNA of the CDR3 is TGTGCCAGCAGCTTAGCGAGGGCAGGGGGTAACTATGGCTACACCTTC.

This clone was observed once. This chain uses TRBV5-4 with TRBJ2-7; the match to TRBD2 covers 9 bases. The J segment lost 1 base and the V segment lost 4 bases, leaving 15 bases of the junction unmatched. The CDR3 spans 18 residues. In germline, CDR1 is SGHNT, CDR2 YYREEE (reference sequence). The CDR3 region has the DNA TGTGCCAGCAGCCGTATGGGACCCGGGGCGGGGGGGTCCTACGAGCAGTACTTC. Translated, it gives CASSRMGPGAGGSYEQYF.

This clone was counted once. V usage is TRBV5-1 and J usage is TRBJ2-2; 8 bases are a match to TRBD2. J was trimmed by 2 bases and V by 0 bases; bases with no gene match: 6. CDR1 is SGHRS, CDR2 YFSETQ, per germline. CDR3 length equals 17 residues. CDR3: CASSLERGRLNTGELFF. The CDR3 DNA reads TGCGCCAGCAGCTTGGAGCGGGGGAGACTCAACACCGGGGAGCTGTTTTTT.

This chain uses TRBV9 with TRBJ1-5; possibly TRBD1 for D (6 bases). In germline, CDR1 is SGDLS, CDR2 YYNGEE. This CDR3 region has 16 residues. Trimming cost V 2 bases and J 3 bases, with 15 bases left between them. This CDR3 reads CASSVGAGTNNQPQHF. CDR3 DNA sequence: TGTGCCAGCAGCGTGGGAGCCGGGACAAACAATCAGCCCCAGCATTTT.

CDR3 sequence reads: CASSLDSNVVETQYF. As DNA, the CDR3 is TGTGCCAGCAGCCTTGACTCGAACGTAGTGGAGACCCAGTACTTC. The chain joins TRBV28 to TRBJ2-5; D remains unclear. V lost 6 bases, J lost 5 bases, and 19 bases lay in between. Germline CDR1 reads MDHEN; CDR2 reads SYDVKM. The CDR3 is 15 residues long.

The chain recombines TRBV5-6 with TRBJ2-7; a possible D gene is TRBD1 (6 bases). CDR1 and CDR2 from the germline V gene are SGHDT and YYEEEE. The CDR3 contains 15 residues. The V gene lost 0 bases and the J gene lost 2 bases, with 12 bases spanning the gap. CDR3 loop: CASSLDFTGTYEQYF. Written as DNA, the CDR3 is TGTGCCAGCAGCTTGGACTTTACAGGGACCTACGAGCAGTACTTC.

The V call is TRBV27, the J call TRBJ1-5, with 8 bases lining up with TRBD1. Trimming removed 5 bases from V and 7 bases from J; junction bases left unmatched: 4. Germline CDR1 reads MNHEY; CDR2 reads SMNVEV (reference sequence). This CDR3 is 13 amino acids long. CDR3 DNA sequence: TGTGCCAGCAGTCAGGGGGCGCGACAGCCCCAGCATTTT. Residues: CASSQGARQPQHF.

V gene TRBV11-2 combines with J gene TRBJ2-7; TRBD1 is a possible D gene (5 bases). The germline V gene has CDR1 SGHAT and CDR2 FQNNGV. This CDR3 is built from 14 residues. V dropped 3 bases and J dropped 6 bases, with 15 bases sitting between them. The DNA for the CDR3 is TGTGCCAGCAGCTTGGCTCACAGGAGTGGCGAGCAGTACTTC. It encodes CASSLAHRSGEQYF.

V usage is TRBV4-1 and J usage is TRBJ2-5; D is possibly TRBD2 (6 bases). The CDR3 is 16 residues long. CDR1 and CDR2 from the germline V gene are MGHRA and YSYEKL. The V end was cut by 2 bases, the J end by 1 base, with 14 bases between. Here the CDR3 DNA reads TGCGCCAGCAGCCAATCCGGGACTCAACCCCAAGAGACCCAGTACTTC. This codes for CASSQSGTQPQETQYF.

J is TRBJ2-1 and V is TRBV7-9, with 8 positions matching TRBD2. The CDR3 consists of 15 residues. V was clipped by 5 bases and J by 0 bases; unmatched bases: 3. Germline V gene lookup returns CDR1 SEHNR and CDR2 FQNEAQ (reference sequence). CDR3: CASSPGGGSYNEQFF. CDR3 bases: TGTGCCAGCAGCCCGGGGGGGGGCTCCTACAATGAGCAGTTCTTC. Complete variable domain (other parts from reference TRBV7-9 and TRBJ2-1): DTGVSQNPRHKITKRGQNVTFRCDPISEHNRLYWYRQTLGQGPEFLTYFQNEAQLEKSRLLSDRFSAERPKGSFSTLEIQRTEQGDSAMYLCASSPGGGSYNEQFFGPGTRLTVL.

The rearrangement joins TRBV7-6 to TRBJ2-7; 8 positions agree with TRBD2. Trimming removed 3 bases from V and 2 bases from J; junction bases left unmatched: 6. The CDR3 totals 15 residues. Germline CDR1 reads SGHVS; CDR2 reads FNYEAQ. In nucleotides, the CDR3 is TGTGCCAGCAGCTTGCTTACTAGCGGAACCTACGAGCAGTACTTC. Translating gives CASSLLTSGTYEQYF.

The V call is TRBV19, the J call TRBJ2-1; 7 bases agree with TRBD2. CDR3 length: 15 amino acids. Germline assignment: CDR1 LNHDA and CDR2 SQIVND (reference sequence). The J segment lost 3 bases and the V segment lost 2 bases, leaving 4 bases of the junction unmatched. CDR3 protein: CASSISLAVYNEQFF. The CDR3 bases are TGTGCCAGTAGTATATCTCTAGCGGTCTACAATGAGCAGTTCTTC.

The sample holds a few counts of this clone. The chain carries TRBV4-1 and TRBJ1-4, with D perhaps TRBD1 (5 bases). The CDR3 consists of 13 residues. V was trimmed by 8 bases and J by 8 bases, leaving 15 bases between them. CDR1 and CDR2 from the germline V gene are MGHRA and YSYEKL. CDR3 residues: CASRGGVGEKLFF. The CDR3 coding sequence is TGCGCCAGCCGGGGGGGGGTAGGGGAAAAACTGTTTTTT.

The chain recombines TRBV5-5 with TRBJ1-2, with 8 bases matching TRBD1. Trimming at V came to 3 bases and at J to 7 bases, leaving 8 bases not matched to a gene. Germline values: CDR1 SGHKS, CDR2 YYEKEE (reference sequence). The CDR3 extends over 14 amino acids. In DNA form, the CDR3 reads TGTGCCAGCAGCTCTCAGCAGGGGGCGGGTGGCTACACCTTC. Protein product: CASSSQQGAGGYTF.

The CDR3 sequence is CAWSVRGGFTNKKLFF. CDR3 nucleotide sequence: TGTGCCTGGAGTGTACGAGGCGGGTTCACAAATAAAAAACTGTTTTTT. The V and J genes are TRBV30 and TRBJ1-4; D not certain. This CDR3 region has 16 residues. V shed 0 bases and J shed 9 bases, with 20 bases lying between them. CDR1 and CDR2 from the germline V gene are GTSNPN and SVGIG (reference sequence).

This chain links TRBV7-2 with TRBJ2-3; weak D call: TRBD2 (6 bases). V was cut by 5 bases and J by 5 bases, with 14 bases left in between. Germline CDR1 reads SGHTA; CDR2 reads FQGNSA. The CDR3 has 14 residues. For the CDR3, the DNA is TGTGCCAGCAGCCCTCTAGGGCGGGGAGATACGCAGTATTTT. This translates into CASSPLGRGDTQYF. The full variable domain, its missing parts supplied by reference TRBV7-2 and TRBJ2-3, is GAGVSQSPSNKVTEKGKDVELRCDPISGHTALYWYRQSLGQGLEFLIYFQGNSAPDKSGLPSDRFSAERTGGSVSTLTIQRTQQEDSAVYLCASSPLGRGDTQYFGPGTRLTVL.

The rearrangement joins TRBV11-2 to TRBJ1-1; D gene ambiguous. CDR3 size: 13 residues. Germline loops: CDR1 SGHAT, CDR2 FQNNGV. Trimming took 2 bases from V and 6 from J, leaving 10 bases between them. The CDR3 DNA reads TGTGCCAGCAGCTTATATCGGCGGGCTGAAGCTTTCTTT. This sequence encodes CASSLYRRAEAFF.

The genes are TRBV20-1 and TRBJ2-7; TRBD1 matches at 7 bases. With V trimmed by 4 bases and J by 5 bases, 2 bases remained unmatched. Germline CDR1 and CDR2: DFQATT and SNEGSKA (reference sequence). The CDR3 spans 11 residues. The DNA of the CDR3 is TGCAGTGCTATCGGGACAGACGAGCAGTACTTC. As protein: CSAIGTDEQYF.

The rearrangement uses TRBV15 and TRBJ2-3, with D possibly TRBD1 on 6 matching bases. V was shortened by 5 bases and J by 4 bases, with 13 bases between the two germline ends. Germline V gene sequence: CDR1 LNHNV, CDR2 YYDKDF (reference sequence). This CDR3 has 14 amino acids. Written as DNA, the CDR3 is TGTGCCACCAGCTTACGTACAGGGCCAGATACGCAGTATTTT. Its translation is CATSLRTGPDTQYF.

V is TRBV9 and J is TRBJ2-1, with 11 nucleotides matching TRBD2. The CDR3 contains 16 residues. Germline V gene lookup returns CDR1 SGDLS and CDR2 YYNGEE. After removal of 0 bases from V and 6 bases from J, the junction contained 5 bases not matched to a gene. The CDR3 here is CASSVEVAGGLNEQFF. DNA for the CDR3: TGTGCCAGCAGCGTAGAGGTAGCGGGGGGGCTCAATGAGCAGTTCTTC. The whole variable domain, remainder taken from reference TRBV9 and TRBJ2-1, is DSGVTQTPKHLITATGQRVTLRCSPRSGDLSVYWYQQSLDQGLQFLIQYYNGEERAKGNILERFSAQQFPDLHSELNLSSLELGDSALYFCASSVEVAGGLNEQFFGPGTRLTVL.

This chain connects TRBV5-1 to TRBJ2-5; 13 bases line up with TRBD2. The V gene end was trimmed by 3 bases and the J gene end by 4 bases; junction bases not matched to a gene: 6. CDR1 is SGHRS and CDR2 is YFSETQ in the germline V gene. This CDR3 contains 16 residues. The CDR3 loop reads CASSSGTSGTRETQYF. The CDR3 bases are TGCGCCAGCAGCTCCGGGACTAGCGGGACTAGAGAGACCCAGTACTTC.

This chain connects TRBV29-1 to TRBJ1-2; TRBD1 matches 9 bases. Looked up from germline, CDR1 is SQVTM and CDR2 is ANQGSEA. This CDR3 region has 14 residues. The V and J ends lost 7 bases and 4 bases, in that order; junction bases with no gene match: 10. This chain's CDR3 is CSAGTGTDIYGYTF. DNA of the CDR3: TGCAGCGCTGGGACAGGGACGGATATCTATGGCTACACCTTC.